The T cell receptor (beta chain) under discussion was sequenced for a study of regulatory T cells in long-lasting Graves disease. As to time point: newly diagnosed GD, antithyroid drugs for less than 3 months. There was RNA extracted from PBMCs, and the TCR library was made from it. Combining iRepertoire HTBI primers with Arm-PCR of CDR3 regions, the authors built TCR beta libraries. Each CDR3 protein is one row after TCRdb ran MiXCR on the multiplex PCR reads. Of 550,000 or so distinct CDR3 sequences in the sample, 12% were seen once. This clonotype was detected many times. Its specificity is unknown. Whole-study findings and limits: Comparison showed that persistent patients shared more public clonotypes (roughly 2,500) than new patients (roughly 1,000).

CDR1 SGDLS and CDR2 YYNGEE come from the germline V gene. Trimming removed 4 bases from V and 0 bases from J, with 16 bases in between. The CDR3 has 17 residues. The same specimen was also included in a second study, on T cells in Graves' hyperthyroidism and ophthalmopathy. According to that study: Most clonotypes expanded in thyroid above 0.001 were likewise present in blood.

This chain connects TRBV9 to TRBJ2-2; D is perhaps TRBD2 (6 bases). This TCR came from a woman between 25 and 40 years old with Graves disease. Here the sequenced sample was peripheral blood mononuclear cells (PBMCs), taken at new diagnosis, from a patient treated with antithyroid drugs. The chain's CDR3 is CASSPRGGRTNTGELFF. CDR3 in DNA: TGTGCCAGCAGCCCCCGAGGTGGGAGGACGAACACCGGGGAGCTGTTTTTT.